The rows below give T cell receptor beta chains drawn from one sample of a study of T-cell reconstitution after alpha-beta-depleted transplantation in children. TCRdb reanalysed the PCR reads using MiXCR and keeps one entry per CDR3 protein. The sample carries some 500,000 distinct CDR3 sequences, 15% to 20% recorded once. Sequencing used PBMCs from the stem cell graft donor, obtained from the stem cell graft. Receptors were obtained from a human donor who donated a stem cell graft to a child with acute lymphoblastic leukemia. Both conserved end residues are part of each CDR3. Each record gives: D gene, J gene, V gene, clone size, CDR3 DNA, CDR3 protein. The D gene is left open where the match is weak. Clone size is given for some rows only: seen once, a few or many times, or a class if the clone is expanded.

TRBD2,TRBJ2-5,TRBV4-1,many,TGCGCCAGCAGCCAGTGGGGACTAGCGGGAGGGAGGGAAGAGACCCAGTACTTC,CASSQWGLAGGREETQYF
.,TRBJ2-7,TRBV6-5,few,TGTGCCAGCAGTTACTCGAGTGGCAGGGGACCGTACGAGCAGTACTTC,CASSYSSGRGPYEQYF
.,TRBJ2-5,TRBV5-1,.,TGCGCCAGCAGTGGGGGAGCCTTGGCGCAAGAGACCCAGTACTTC,CASSGGALAQETQYF
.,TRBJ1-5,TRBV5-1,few,TGCGCCAGCAGCTTGGGGCAACGGACCGGACCCCAGCATTTT,CASSLGQRTGPQHF
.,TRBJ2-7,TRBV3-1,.,TGTGCCAGCAGCCAGCAGGTCGGATGGTCCTACGAGCAGTACTTC,CASSQQVGWSYEQYF
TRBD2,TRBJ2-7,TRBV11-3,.,TGTGCCAGCAGCCCCGGGACTAGCGGGCCAAGGGACCTCGAGCAGTACTTC,CASSPGTSGPRDLEQYF
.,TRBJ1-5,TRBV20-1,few,TGCAGTGCTAGAGGTAACAGCGTCTATAGCAATCAGCCCCAGCATTTT,CSARGNSVYSNQPQHF
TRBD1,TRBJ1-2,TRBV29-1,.,TGCAGCGTTGTAGTGGAGGGGCCAGGACAGGGGCACTATGGCTACACCTTC,CSVVVEGPGQGHYGYTF
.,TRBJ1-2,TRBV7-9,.,TGTGCCAGCAGCGAGGGTGGTGGCTACACCTTC,CASSEGGGYTF
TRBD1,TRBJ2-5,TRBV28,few,TGTGCCAGCAGTTTCCCGGGACAGGGGACCCAGTACTTC,CASSFPGQGTQYF
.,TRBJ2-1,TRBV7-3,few,TGTGCCAGCAGCCCGTTGCCCAACCGGGAAGAGCAGTTCTTC,CASSPLPNREEQFF
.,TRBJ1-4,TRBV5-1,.,TGCGCCAGCAGCTTGAACGGACCCACCAATGAAAAACTGTTTTTT,CASSLNGPTNEKLFF
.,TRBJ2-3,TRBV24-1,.,TGTGCCACCAGTGAATGGACAACAGGCACAGATACGCAGTATTTT,CATSEWTTGTDTQYF
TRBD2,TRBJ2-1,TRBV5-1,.,TGCGCCAGCAGCCCCGGGACTAGACCCAGAGGATACAATACCAGAAGTGCCGAGCAGTTCTTC,CASSPGTRPRGYNTRSAEQFF
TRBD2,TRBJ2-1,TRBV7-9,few,TGTGCCAGCAGCCCGTATAGCGGGAGAGAGTACAATGAGCAGTTCTTC,CASSPYSGREYNEQFF
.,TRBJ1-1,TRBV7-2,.,TGTGCCAGCAGCTCTTTCCATGGAACTGAAGCTTTCTTT,CASSSFHGTEAFF
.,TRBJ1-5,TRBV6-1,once,TGTGCCAGTCAGAGGGGCAATCAGCCCCAGCATTTT,CASQRGNQPQHF
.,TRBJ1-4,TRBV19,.,TGTGCCAGTAGTATTCCAGGGGATCTGCGCATTGACCGTGAAAAACTGTTTTTT,CASSIPGDLRIDREKLFF
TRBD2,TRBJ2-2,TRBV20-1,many,TGCAGTGCTAGTTCTGCGGGAGCGAACACCGGGGAGCTGTTTTTT,CSASSAGANTGELFF
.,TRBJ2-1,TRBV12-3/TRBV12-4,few,TGTGCCAGCAGTTTAGTTCACCAACACAATGAGCAGTTCTTC,CASSLVHQHNEQFF
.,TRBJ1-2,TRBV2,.,TGTGCCAGCAGCGAGGGGGGCTACACCTTC,CASSEGGYTF
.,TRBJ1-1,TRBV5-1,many,TGCGCCAGCAGCTTGAAGCAGAACACTGAAGCTTTCTTT,CASSLKQNTEAFF
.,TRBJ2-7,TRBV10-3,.,TGTGCCATCAGTGAATTGGGGAGCTCCTACGAGCAGTACTTC,CAISELGSSYEQYF
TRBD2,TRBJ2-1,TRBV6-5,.,TGTGCCAGCAGTTACTCGGATCTAGCGGGAATCTACAATGAGCAGTTCTTC,CASSYSDLAGIYNEQFF
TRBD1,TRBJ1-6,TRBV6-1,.,TGTGCCAGCAGTCCTTTCGGACAGGGGGGTATTTCACCCCTCCACTTT,CASSPFGQGGISPLHF
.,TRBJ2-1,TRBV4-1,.,TGCGCCAGCAGCCGCTCAGGAAGGACTAATTACAATGAGCAGTTCTTC,CASSRSGRTNYNEQFF
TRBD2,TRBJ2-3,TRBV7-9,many,TGTGCCAGCAGCTTAAGTCTAGCGGAGCCAACAGATACGCAGTATTTT,CASSLSLAEPTDTQYF
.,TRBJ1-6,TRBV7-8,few,TGTGCCAGCAGCTTATTTCCAGGGTCATCTTCACCCCTCCACTTT,CASSLFPGSSSPLHF
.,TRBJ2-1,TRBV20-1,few,TGCAGTGCGGACAAGGACCTCGGCTTCTATGAGCAGTTCTTC,CSADKDLGFYEQFF
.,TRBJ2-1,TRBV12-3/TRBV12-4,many,TGCGCCAGCAGCTTGGGACCCAACAATGAGCAGTTCTTC,CASSLGPNNEQFF
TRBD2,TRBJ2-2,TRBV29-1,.,TGCAGCGTCCTTGGTGGGGTAGCGGGAGCCGGTACCGGGGAGCTGTTTTTT,CSVLGGVAGAGTGELFF
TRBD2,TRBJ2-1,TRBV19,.,TGTGCCAGTAGTATCCCGCTAGCGGCCACAAACAATGAGCAGTTCTTC,CASSIPLAATNNEQFF
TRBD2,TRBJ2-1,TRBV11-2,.,TGTGCCAGCAGCCCACTTAGCGGGCCCTGGAGGAGTAGGCAGTTCTTC,CASSPLSGPWRSRQFF
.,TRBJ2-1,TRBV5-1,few,TGCGCCAGCAGTAGGGGGGAAGGGTACAATGAGCAGTTCTTC,CASSRGEGYNEQFF
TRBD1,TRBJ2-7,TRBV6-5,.,TGTGCCAGCAGTTACTCAGGGACAGGGAACTACGAGCAGTACTTC,CASSYSGTGNYEQYF
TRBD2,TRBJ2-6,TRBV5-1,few,TGCGCCAGCAGCTCGGGACTAGCGGCAGTTTCTGGGGCCAACGTCCTGACTTTC,CASSSGLAAVSGANVLTF
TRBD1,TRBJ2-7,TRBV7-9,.,TGTGCCAGCAGCACCCGGGACAGGTTTTCGGACGAGCAGTACTTC,CASSTRDRFSDEQYF
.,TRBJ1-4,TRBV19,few,TGTGCCAGTAGACGGGACGGCCCAACTAATGAAAAACTGTTTTTT,CASRRDGPTNEKLFF
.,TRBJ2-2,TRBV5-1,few,TGCGCCAGCAGCCACTCCGGACATACTTACACCGGGGAGCTGTTTTTT,CASSHSGHTYTGELFF
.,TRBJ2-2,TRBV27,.,TGTGCCAGCAGTTTATACGGGGCTACGAACACCGGGGAGCTGTTTTTT,CASSLYGATNTGELFF
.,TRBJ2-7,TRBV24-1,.,TGTGCCACCAGTAAGAACGGCTACGAGCAGTACTTC,CATSKNGYEQYF
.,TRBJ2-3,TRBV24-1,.,TGTGCCACCAGTGATGGGGACGGAGCTAGCACAGATACGCAGTATTTT,CATSDGDGASTDTQYF
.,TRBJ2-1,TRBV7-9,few,TGTGCCAGCAGCGCTAGGACTGAGTACTCCTACAATGAGCAGTTCTTC,CASSARTEYSYNEQFF
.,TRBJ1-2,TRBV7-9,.,TGTGCCAGCAGCTTAGTTAGCAGGGCCGAGGGCTACACCTTC,CASSLVSRAEGYTF
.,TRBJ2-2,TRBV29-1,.,TGCAGCGTTGATAGCAGGGGAGGCGGGGAGCTGTTTTTT,CSVDSRGGGELFF
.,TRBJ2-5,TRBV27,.,TGTGCCAGCAGTCTCAACAGGGTTGGAGAGACCCAGTACTTC,CASSLNRVGETQYF
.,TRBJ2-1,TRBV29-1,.,TGCACCTTACCCCCTAGTCTCTTCAACTACAATGAGCAGTTCTTC,CTLPPSLFNYNEQFF
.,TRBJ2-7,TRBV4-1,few,TGCGCCAGCAGCCAAGTGGTGGGGAGCACCTACGAGCAGTACTTC,CASSQVVGSTYEQYF
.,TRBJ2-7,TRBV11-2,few,TGTGCCAGCAGCTTACGGACAGACTACGAGCAGTACTTC,CASSLRTDYEQYF
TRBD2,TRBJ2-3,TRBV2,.,TGTGCCAGCGGACTAGCGGGAGATCGGAGCGTCCCAGATACGCAGTATTTT,CASGLAGDRSVPDTQYF
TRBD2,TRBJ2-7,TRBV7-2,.,TGTGCCAGCAGCTTAGCGTGGGAGGGCCACTACGAGCAGTACTTC,CASSLAWEGHYEQYF
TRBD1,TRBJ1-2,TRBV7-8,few,TGTGCCAGCAGCTTAGCGGGACAGGAGAACTATGGCTACACCTTC,CASSLAGQENYGYTF
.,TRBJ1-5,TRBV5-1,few,TGCGCCAGCAGCTTGGAAGGCGTCGGGGAGCCCCAGCATTTT,CASSLEGVGEPQHF
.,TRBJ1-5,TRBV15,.,TGTGCCACCAGCAGAGAAGGGTATAGGAATCAGCCCCAGCATTTT,CATSREGYRNQPQHF
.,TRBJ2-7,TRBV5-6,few,TGTGCCAGCAGCTTGCAGGGGATCGACGAGCAGTACTTC,CASSLQGIDEQYF
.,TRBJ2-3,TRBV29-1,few,TGCAGCGTTGAAGAAGGGTCCATACACACAGATACGCAGTATTTT,CSVEEGSIHTDTQYF